This TCR beta chain stems from a study of identical twins. Turning to this clonotype: Its antigen is currently unknown.

All donors comprised healthy Caucasians. Study-wide results and caveats: Out-of-frame alpha sequences common to twins exhibited a surplus of low generation probability.

TCRdb reprocessed the 5' RACE reads via MiXCR and lists one record per CDR3 protein. This table holds under 900,000 distinct CDR3 sequences, about 20% found once. Per the germline V gene, CDR1 is SGHAT and CDR2 is FQDESV (reference sequence). This CDR3 comprises 19 residues. J lost 3 bases, V lost 5 bases, and 16 bases had no gene match. These data were likewise used in another study, on T cells expressing NK-cell markers. According to that study: Several of the experiments relied on an anti-gamma-delta TCR antibody so that only alpha-beta TCR T cells were sorted. Where four donors were concerned, these clonotypes also led the CD3+CD56-NKG2C+ fraction.

The rearrangement links TRBV11-1 to TRBJ2-7; 13 bases are shared with TRBD2. This receptor was taken from a woman between 18 and 29 years old in good health. Sequenced: PBMCs. CDR3: CASSSPGGLAGLGSYEQYF. CDR3 sequence (DNA): TGTGCCAGCAGCAGCCCCGGGGGACTAGCGGGGCTGGGGAGCTACGAGCAGTACTTC. Combining the CDR3 with reference TRBV11-1 and TRBJ2-7 gives the whole variable domain EAEVAQSPRYKITEKSQAVAFWCDPISGHATLYWYRQILGQGPELLVQFQDESVVDDSQLPKDRFSAERLKGVDSTLKIQPAELGDSAMYLCASSSPGGLAGLGSYEQYFGPGTRLTVT.